The present TCR beta chain was sequenced within a study of shared clonotypes between healthy human individuals. The CD4+ fraction was divided into a CD45RA+ naive subset and a CD45RA-negative memory subset. Over several immunoSEQ plates, each subset's genomic DNA was distributed in even portions. Profiled with immunoSEQ multiplex PCR; TCRdb holds only in-frame clones, not every one. Here the sample spans hundreds of thousands of clones, 55% to 75% being singletons. This receptor was identified in a woman in her twenties or thirties in good health. Source material: memory CD4+ T cells sorted from blood. Subset specified: CD45RA-negative fraction.

CDR3 loop: CASSRDTLGNQPQHF. CDR3 DNA: TGTGCCAGTAGTCGGGACACCTTAGGCAATCAGCCCCAGCATTTT. The V call is TRBV19, the J call TRBJ1-5; tentatively, D is TRBD1 (6 bases). Germline V gene sequence: CDR1 LNHDA, CDR2 SQIVND (reference sequence). Between the trimmed V and J ends, which lost 5 bases and 2 bases, there was a span of 13 bases. The CDR3 is made up of 15 amino acids.